This T cell receptor (beta chain) was identified during a study of low-dose radiotherapy and immunotherapy resistance in tumors. Study-wide context: While receiving nivolumab 240 mg every two weeks, patients also received ipilimumab 1 mg/kg every six weeks, both intravenously. Patients received 300 mg of oral aspirin each day across four cycles, commencing on cycle 1 day 1.

This sample's time point: before trial treatment. Every donor was treated with nivolumab, ipilimumab, aspirin, low-dose cyclophosphamide and also low-dose radiotherapy. All eligible patients presented with advanced solid tumors that contained no tumor-infiltrating lymphocytes. This clonotype was picked up many times. CDR3 length: 16 residues. Trimming left V 5 bases short and J 1 base short, with 14 bases between. Germline assignment: CDR1 MNHEY and CDR2 SVGEGT. First-strand cDNA relied on TRAV- and TRBV-specific primers spanning alpha and beta chains. TCR amplification used roughly 20 PCR cycles, a constant-region primer and a V-primer adapter. Using its own MiXCR run on the reads, TCRdb lists one record per CDR3 protein. The sample shows 60,000 or so distinct CDR3 sequences, about 26% of them seen only once.

The TCR sequence derives from a male donor with rectosigmoid adenocarcinoma. Sequencing used PBMCs, obtained before treatment. The V call is TRBV6-2 or TRBV6-3, the J call TRBJ2-2, with D perhaps TRBD2 (6 bases). CDR3 DNA: TGTGCCAGCAGTCGAATCTCCGGGGGGAACACCGGGGAGCTGTTTTTT. Protein: CASSRISGGNTGELFF.